Detailed here is one T cell receptor beta chain. Trimming removed 2 bases at V and 2 bases at J, with 13 bases between. The CDR3 sequence is 16 residues long. Looked up from germline, CDR1 is MNHNS and CDR2 is SASEGT. These data originate in a study of shared clonotypes between healthy human individuals. Here immunoSEQ multiplex PCR was the method, and the copy in TCRdb shows in-frame clones only, minus some. The sample lists about 690,000 clones, about 92% occurring once. The rearrangement uses TRBV6-1 and TRBJ2-1, with D maybe TRBD1 (8 bases). Sample: memory CD8+ T cells from PBMCs. Sample subset: CD45RO+ cells pooled with CCR7-negative TemRA cells. This sequence originates from a man between 18 and 29 years old in good health. Some clones in this sample may be carry-over from other donors' samples. This CDR3 is CASSERGDRTYNEQFF. CDR3 sequence (DNA): TGTGCCAGCAGTGAACGGGGGGACAGGACCTACAATGAGCAGTTCTTC.